This T cell receptor (beta chain) was profiled in a study of beta chain features in type 1 diabetes. Findings and limits, study-wide: Shorter TCRB CDR3s, moderately but significantly so, marked every one of the four CD4+ subsets in Type 1 diabetes patients.

This clone has only a few counts. Its antigen is unknown. The investigators reverse transcribed all of the isolated RNA, so they sequenced expressed TCRB transcripts. Profiling relied on immunoSEQ multiplex PCR, and the TCRdb table lists in-frame clones only, not all of them. Of roughly 700,000 clones in the sample, over 10% are singletons; the top ten hold roughly 0.022%. The germline V gene encodes CDR1 MDHEN and CDR2 SYDVKM. After removal of 7 bases from V and 2 bases from J, the junction contained 7 bases not matched to a gene. The CDR3 sequence is 15 residues long. This sequence joins TRBV28 and TRBJ2-2; 7 bases align to TRBD1. The material sequenced was naive CD4+ T cells from blood. The TCR was taken from a man between 18 and 35 years old with type 1 diabetes. CDR3 DNA sequence: TGTGCCAGCAACCCGGGACAGATTAACACCGGGGAGCTGTTTTTT. Translated, it gives CASNPGQINTGELFF.